Below are 21 T cell receptor beta chains sequenced from a single sample in a study of cytomegalovirus exposure and HLA in healthy donors. Primers: 60 Vbeta forward and 13 Jbeta reverse. Sequenced by immunoSEQ multiplex PCR; TCRdb stores in-frame clones only, minus some. The sample has 150,000 or so clones, roughly 10% seen once. Sequenced input: PBMCs. These receptors were obtained from a man in his fifties in good health and CMV-seronegative.

The rearrangement links TRBV9 to TRBJ2-5; D remains unclear. The CDR3 covers 15 residues. CDR1 is SGDLS, CDR2 YYNGEE, per germline. The V end lost 1 base, the J end lost 1 base, and 11 bases lay between the germline ends. CDR3 in DNA: TGTGCCAGCAGCGTACGCCCAGCGAGCCAAGAGACCCAGTACTTC. Its protein product is CASSVRPASQETQYF.

This clone was detected ten times or more. The rearrangement uses TRBV6-6 and TRBJ2-7, with 10 bases aligning to TRBD1. The CDR3 is made up of 16 amino acids. Germline V gives CDR1 MNHNY, CDR2 SVGAGI (reference sequence). V was clipped by 2 bases and J by 7 bases; unmatched bases: 11. The CDR3 reads CASSYQPGQGTGEQYF. CDR3 DNA: TGTGCCAGCAGTTACCAGCCGGGACAGGGGACGGGAGAGCAGTACTTC.

This clone was detected a few times. This rearrangement joins TRBV7-2 to TRBJ2-3; D might be TRBD2 (5 bases). Per the germline V gene, CDR1 is SGHTA and CDR2 is FQGNSA. Trimming removed 1 base at V and 4 bases at J, with 15 bases between. This CDR3 is built from 16 residues. The CDR3 bases are TGTGCCAGCAGCTTAGAGGGAGCGGCAGACGCAGATACGCAGTATTTT. As protein: CASSLEGAADADTQYF.

The chain carries TRBV6-4 and TRBJ2-3, with TRBD2 as a possible D gene (5 bases). V lost 8 bases and J 5 bases, leaving 14 bases between the germline ends. Germline V gene sequence: CDR1 MRHNA, CDR2 SNTAGT. This CDR3 region has 13 residues. The DNA for the CDR3 is TGTGCCAGCGGCCCGGGATTCGGAGATACGCAGTATTTT. Translating it yields CASGPGFGDTQYF.

This clone was seen a few times. The sample has other DNA sequences that encode this CDR3 too. The chain links TRBV27 to TRBJ2-3; TRBD2 matches at 10 bases. The germline V gene encodes CDR1 MNHEY and CDR2 SMNVEV (reference sequence). Losses at the gene ends were 6 bases for V and 2 bases for J; bases not matched to a gene: 5. This CDR3 comprises 15 residues. In DNA form, the CDR3 reads TGTGCCAGCAGCCCCGGACTAGCGGACACAGATACGCAGTATTTT. Its protein is CASSPGLADTDTQYF.

This clone appeared a few times. This sequence joins TRBV12-5 and TRBJ1-1; a weak D match, TRBD1 (5 bases). V dropped 3 bases and J dropped 8 bases, with 13 bases sitting between them. The CDR3 sequence is 13 residues long. Germline V gene sequence: CDR1 LGHNT, CDR2 FRNRAP. The CDR3 region has the DNA TGTGCTAGTGGTTTTGACAGTGGCACCGAAGCTTTCTTT. Translated: CASGFDSGTEAFF.

The table lists this clone with a few counts. The gene calls are TRBV19 and TRBJ2-4, with D possibly TRBD1 on 5 matching bases. This CDR3 has 12 amino acids. In germline, CDR1 is LNHDA, CDR2 SQIVND (reference sequence). Trimming took 2 bases from V and 8 from J, leaving 7 bases between them. The CDR3 DNA reads TGTGCCAGTAGTATAAGCAGGGACATTCAGTACTTC. Amino acids: CASSISRDIQYF.

This clone showed up just a few times. V and J are TRBV6-5 and TRBJ2-2; 9 bases map to TRBD1. The CDR3 has 13 residues. The germline gives CDR1 MNHEY, CDR2 SVGAGI. After removal of 10 bases from V and 2 bases from J, the junction contained 2 bases not matched to a gene. The DNA for the CDR3 is TGTGCCACTACAGGGGGCAACACCGGGGAGCTGTTTTTT. It specifies CATTGGNTGELFF.

Comments on this clone: One junction end disagrees with the germline gene, perhaps due to a read error. The chain uses TRBV19 and TRBJ1-1; D is unresolved. Germline CDR1 LNHDA, CDR2 SQIVND (reference sequence). The CDR3 consists of 13 residues. CDR3 residues: CASSIGQIHAALF. The CDR3, as DNA: TGTGCCAGTAGTATTGGGCAGATTCACGCAGCTCTCTTT.

V usage is TRBV7-3 and J usage is TRBJ1-1, with D unresolved. V gave up 1 base and J gave up 4 bases, with 10 bases separating them. Germline lookup yields CDR1 SGHTA and CDR2 FQGTGA. The CDR3 is 14 residues long. The CDR3 spells CASSLIQGSTEAFF. Written as DNA, the CDR3 is TGTGCCAGCAGCTTAATCCAAGGGAGCACTGAAGCTTTCTTT.

This clone was seen a few times. V gene TRBV5-1 combines with J gene TRBJ2-7; D is perhaps TRBD2 (6 bases). CDR1 is SGHRS, CDR2 YFSETQ, per germline. V was cut by 4 bases and J by 2 bases, with 16 bases left in between. This CDR3 is 15 amino acids long. The CDR3 spells CASSPVGRSTYEQYF. DNA of the CDR3: TGCGCCAGCAGCCCCGTAGGGAGGAGCACCTACGAGCAGTACTTC. The entire variable domain, with the rest obtained from reference TRBV5-1 and TRBJ2-7, is as follows: KAGVTQTPRYLIKTRGQQVTLSCSPISGHRSVSWYQQTPGQGLQFLFEYFSETQRNKGNFPGRFSGRQFSNSRSEMNVSTLELGDSALYLCASSPVGRSTYEQYFGPGTRLTVT.

The rearrangement uses TRBV5-6 and TRBJ2-7, with TRBD1 matching over 9 bases. This CDR3 has 16 residues. The J segment lost 3 bases and the V segment lost 1 base, leaving 8 bases of the junction unmatched. Germline V gene data show CDR1 as SGHDT and CDR2 as YYEEEE. Here the CDR3 reads CASSLPGTGSLYEQYF. As DNA, the CDR3 is TGTGCCAGCAGCTTGCCAGGGACAGGGTCCCTCTACGAGCAGTACTTC.

This clone has only a few counts. This chain links TRBV5-5 with TRBJ1-5, with 7 positions matching TRBD1. V gave up 2 bases and J gave up 1 base; unmatched junction bases: 9. Germline V CDR1 and CDR2: SGHKS, YYEKEE (reference sequence). This CDR3 is 17 amino acids long. CDR3 sequence reads: CASSLTGEVDSNQPQHF. In nucleotides, the CDR3 is TGTGCCAGCAGCTTAACAGGGGAGGTAGACAGCAATCAGCCCCAGCATTTT.

This chain links TRBV27 with TRBJ2-7; D possibly corresponds to TRBD2 (6 bases). Germline CDR1 reads MNHEY; CDR2 reads SMNVEV (reference sequence). The CDR3 covers 15 residues. Between the trimmed V and J ends, which lost 4 bases and 6 bases, there was a span of 19 bases. In DNA form, the CDR3 reads TGTGCCAGCAGTTCCCTCGGGACTCTTGGGGGCGAGCAGTACTTC. Translation: CASSSLGTLGGEQYF.

This clone was seen a few times. The chain couples TRBV25-1 to TRBJ1-1; the match to TRBD1 covers 9 bases. Trimming cost V 4 bases and J 3 bases; bases outside gene matches: 6. This CDR3 is built from 15 residues. Germline loops: CDR1 MGHDK, CDR2 SYGVNS. The CDR3 region has the DNA TGTGCCAGCAGTGTTTTGGACAGGGGTCACACTGAAGCTTTCTTT. It specifies CASSVLDRGHTEAFF.

The chain combines TRBV6-5 with TRBJ1-2; D is unclear. Looked up from germline, CDR1 is MNHEY and CDR2 is SVGAGI. CDR3 length: 15 residues. The V and J ends lost 2 bases and 3 bases respectively, with 13 bases between them. CDR3 loop: CASSYVPGAYYGYTF. DNA of the CDR3: TGTGCCAGCAGTTACGTTCCGGGAGCCTACTATGGCTACACCTTC.

The chain couples TRBV7-6 to TRBJ2-3, with 11 bases matching TRBD2. The CDR3 runs to 15 residues. Germline V gives CDR1 SGHVS, CDR2 FNYEAQ. Trimming took 5 bases from V and 5 from J; bases not matched to a gene: 6. The chain's CDR3 is CASSRLAGREDTQYF. CDR3 DNA sequence: TGTGCCAGCAGCCGACTAGCGGGAAGAGAAGATACGCAGTATTTT.

The J gene is TRBJ2-1, the V gene TRBV7-9; TRBD2 agrees at 7 bases. This CDR3 has 16 amino acids. Germline CDR1 is SEHNR and CDR2 is FQNEAQ (reference sequence). V trimming: 1 base; J trimming: 6 bases; junction bases outside the gene matches: 9. The CDR3 loop reads CASSLGTRSQGNEQFF. The DNA for the CDR3 is TGTGCCAGCAGCTTAGGGACTAGATCCCAGGGCAATGAGCAGTTCTTC.

V is TRBV4-1 and J is TRBJ2-5; a possible D gene is TRBD2 (7 bases). Germline V gene data show CDR1 as MGHRA and CDR2 as YSYEKL. V was clipped by 1 base and J by 7 bases, with 22 bases between them. The CDR3 is 17 amino acids. The CDR3 DNA sequence: TGCGCCAGCAGCCAAGTAGAGGGGGGTGCGGGAGAAGTGACCCAGTACTTC. Protein product: CASSQVEGGAGEVTQYF.

The chain uses TRBV19 and TRBJ1-5; 9 nucleotides agree with TRBD1. Germline V gene sequence: CDR1 LNHDA, CDR2 SQIVND (reference sequence). V was pared by 7 bases and J by 6 bases, with 10 bases of the junction left unmatched. This CDR3 has 15 amino acids. The CDR3 protein is CASNTGDRVGQPQHF. As DNA, the CDR3 is TGTGCCAGTAACACCGGGGACAGGGTAGGTCAGCCCCAGCATTTT.

This chain uses TRBV6-1 with TRBJ2-3, with D possibly TRBD2 on 7 matching bases. V was trimmed by 1 base and J by 1 base, leaving 18 bases between them. Looked up from germline, CDR1 is MNHNS and CDR2 is SASEGT. The CDR3 has 18 amino acids. CDR3 nucleotide sequence: TGTGCCAGCAGTGAAGGGGCTCTAGGGGGGAGGGGCACAGATACGCAGTATTTT. Protein product: CASSEGALGGRGTDTQYF.